What follows is one T cell receptor beta chain and its context. Other DNA sequences from this sample encode an identical CDR3 as well. This sample was included in a study of shared clonotypes between healthy human individuals. This table comes from immunoSEQ multiplex PCR, and its TCRdb copy is limited to in-frame clones, with some not included. The data contain under 2,500,000 clones, almost 96% of them singletons. This CDR3 spans 12 amino acids. The ends were cut back, 5 bases at V and 5 bases at J, with 6 bases in the middle. Germline V gives CDR1 MDHEN, CDR2 SYDVKM. The TCR sequence derives from a man between 18 and 29 years old in good health. The sequenced sample was naive CD4+ T cells sorted from blood. The sample's subset: CD45RA+ positively selected. This chain links TRBV28 with TRBJ2-2; D unresolved. Here the CDR3 reads CASSRSTGELFF. The CDR3 bases are TGTGCCAGCAGTCGCTCAACCGGGGAGCTGTTTTTT.